This T cell receptor beta chain was recorded in a study of CD8 T cells in Susac syndrome. Study overall: There were Susac syndrome patients who were therapy-naive at blood draw, others on corticosteroids, and others on intravenous immunoglobulin alone.

The CDR3 spans 16 residues. Trimming left V 4 bases short and J 4 bases short, with 17 bases between. CDR1 MGHRA and CDR2 YSYEKL come from the germline V gene. Reverse transcription of roughly 0.45 to 1 ug RNA was performed with random hexamers. Coverage of TCR beta CDR3 amplification by immunoSEQ multiplex PCR extended to 54 Vbeta and 13 Jbeta. A single record per CDR3 protein comes from TCRdb applying MiXCR to the immunoSEQ multiplex PCR reads. Altogether some 140,000 distinct CDR3 sequences are present, approximately 95% being singletons, with the ten largest covering about 0.18%. Sequencing targeted TCR beta in T cells from blood (CD8+ and CD4+). TEMRA cells were enriched by FACS, while CD8+ and CD4+ T cells were obtained through a negative isolation that was performed magnetically.

The V call is TRBV4-1, the J call TRBJ2-1; weak D call: TRBD1 (6 bases). This sequence was found in a human donor with Susac syndrome. What was sequenced was CD8+ T cells from PBMCs. The CDR3 is CASSPEDRLTYNEQFF. The CDR3 coding sequence is TGCGCCAGCAGCCCCGAGGACAGACTGACGTACAATGAGCAGTTCTTC.